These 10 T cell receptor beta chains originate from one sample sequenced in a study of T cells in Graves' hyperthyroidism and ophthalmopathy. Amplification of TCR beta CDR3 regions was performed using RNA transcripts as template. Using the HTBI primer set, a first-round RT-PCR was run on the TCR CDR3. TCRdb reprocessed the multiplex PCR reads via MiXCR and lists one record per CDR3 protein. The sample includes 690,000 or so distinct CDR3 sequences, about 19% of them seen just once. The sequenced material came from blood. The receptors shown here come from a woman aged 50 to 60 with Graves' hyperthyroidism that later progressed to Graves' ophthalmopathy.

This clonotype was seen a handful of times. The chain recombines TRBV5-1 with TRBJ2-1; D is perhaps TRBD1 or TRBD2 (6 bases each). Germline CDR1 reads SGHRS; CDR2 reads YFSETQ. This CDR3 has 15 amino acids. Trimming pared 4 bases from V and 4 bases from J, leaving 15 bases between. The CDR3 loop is CASSRGVDIYNEQFF. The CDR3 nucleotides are TGCGCCAGCAGCAGGGGGGTGGACATTTACAATGAGCAGTTCTTC.

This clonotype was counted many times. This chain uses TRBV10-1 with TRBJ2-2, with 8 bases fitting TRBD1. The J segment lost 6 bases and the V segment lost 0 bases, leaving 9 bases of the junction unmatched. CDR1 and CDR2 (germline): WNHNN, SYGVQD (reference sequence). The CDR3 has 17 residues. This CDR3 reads CASSESWAGGASGELFF. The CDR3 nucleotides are TGCGCCAGCAGTGAGTCTTGGGCAGGGGGCGCGTCCGGGGAGCTGTTTTTT.

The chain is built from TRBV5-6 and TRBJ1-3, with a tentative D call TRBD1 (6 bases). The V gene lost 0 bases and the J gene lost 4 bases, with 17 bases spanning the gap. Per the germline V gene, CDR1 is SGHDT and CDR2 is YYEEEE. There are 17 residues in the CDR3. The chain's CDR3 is CASSLVGGGASGNTIYF. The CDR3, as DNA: TGTGCCAGCAGCTTGGTAGGCGGGGGCGCGTCGGGAAACACCATATATTTT.

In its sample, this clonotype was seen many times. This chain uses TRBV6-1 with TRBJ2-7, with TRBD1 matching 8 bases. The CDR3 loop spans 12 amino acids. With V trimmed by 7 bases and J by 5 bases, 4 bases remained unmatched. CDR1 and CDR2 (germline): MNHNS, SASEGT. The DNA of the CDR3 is TGTGCCAGCACCCTGGACAGGGACGAGCAGTACTTC. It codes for CASTLDRDEQYF.

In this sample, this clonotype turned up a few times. In nucleotides, the CDR3 is TGTGCCACCAGCAAGGGTTGGGGCCTTGACACTGAAGCTTTCTTT. This sequence encodes CATSKGWGLDTEAFF. The rearrangement links TRBV15 to TRBJ1-1; D may be TRBD1 (5 bases). CDR1 is LNHNV and CDR2 is YYDKDF in the germline V gene (reference sequence). The CDR3 extends over 15 amino acids. V lost 4 bases to trimming and J lost 3 bases, with 15 bases between them. The variable domain in full, completed from reference TRBV15 and TRBJ1-1, reads DAMVIQNPRYQVTQFGKPVTLSCSQTLNHNVMYWYQQKSSQAPKLLFHYYDKDFNNEADTPDNFQSRRPNTSFCFLDIRSPGLGDTAMYLCATSKGWGLDTEAFFGQGTRLTVV.

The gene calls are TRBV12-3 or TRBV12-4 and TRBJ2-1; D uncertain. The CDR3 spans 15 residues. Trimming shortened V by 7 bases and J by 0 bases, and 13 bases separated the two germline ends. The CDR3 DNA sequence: TGTGCCAGCAAGAACCGGTCGAGCTCCTACAATGAGCAGTTCTTC. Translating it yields CASKNRSSSYNEQFF.

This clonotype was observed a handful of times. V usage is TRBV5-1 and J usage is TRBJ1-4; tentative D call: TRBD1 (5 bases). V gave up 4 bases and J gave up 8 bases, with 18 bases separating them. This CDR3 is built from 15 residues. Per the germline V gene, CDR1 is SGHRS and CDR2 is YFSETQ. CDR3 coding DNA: TGCGCCAGCAGCCGCGCCGGGACGGACGACGAAAAACTGTTTTTT. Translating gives CASSRAGTDDEKLFF.

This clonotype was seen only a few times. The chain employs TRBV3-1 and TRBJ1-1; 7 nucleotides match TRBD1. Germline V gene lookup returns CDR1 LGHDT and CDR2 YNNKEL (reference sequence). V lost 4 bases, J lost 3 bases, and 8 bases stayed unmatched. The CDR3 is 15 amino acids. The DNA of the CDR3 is TGTGCCAGCAGCCTTATGAGGACAGGTTACACTGAAGCTTTCTTT. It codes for CASSLMRTGYTEAFF.

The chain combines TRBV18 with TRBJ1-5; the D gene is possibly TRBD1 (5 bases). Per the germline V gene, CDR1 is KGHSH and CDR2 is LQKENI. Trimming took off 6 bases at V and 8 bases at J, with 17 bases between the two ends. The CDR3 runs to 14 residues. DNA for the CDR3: TGTGCCAGCTCCACGACCCAGGGTTTCGAGCCCCAGCATTTT. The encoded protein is CASSTTQGFEPQHF.

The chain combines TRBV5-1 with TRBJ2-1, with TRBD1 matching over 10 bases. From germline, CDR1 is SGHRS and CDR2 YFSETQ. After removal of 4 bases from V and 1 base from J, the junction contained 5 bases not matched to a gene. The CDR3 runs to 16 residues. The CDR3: CASSRGQGISYNEQFF. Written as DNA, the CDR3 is TGCGCCAGCAGCCGGGGACAGGGGATTTCCTACAATGAGCAGTTCTTC.